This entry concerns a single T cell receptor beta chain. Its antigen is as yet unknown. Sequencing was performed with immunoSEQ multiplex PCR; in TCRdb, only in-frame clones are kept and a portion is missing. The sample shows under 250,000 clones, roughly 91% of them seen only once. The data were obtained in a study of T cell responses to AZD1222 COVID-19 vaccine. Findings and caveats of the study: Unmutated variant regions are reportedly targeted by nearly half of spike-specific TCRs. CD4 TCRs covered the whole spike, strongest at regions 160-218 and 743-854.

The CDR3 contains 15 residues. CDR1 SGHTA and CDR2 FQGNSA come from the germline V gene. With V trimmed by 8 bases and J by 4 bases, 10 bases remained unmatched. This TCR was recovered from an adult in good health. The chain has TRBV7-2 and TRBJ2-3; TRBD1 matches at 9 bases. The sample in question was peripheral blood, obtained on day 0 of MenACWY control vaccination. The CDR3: CASVGTGRIADTQYF. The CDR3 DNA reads TGTGCCAGCGTAGGGACAGGGAGGATCGCAGATACGCAGTATTTT.